The T cell receptor beta chain described here comes from a study of blood T cell repertoires in COVID-19. As for the study in general: Acute and convalescent COVID-19 samples came from the United States, Italy and Spain. Sample material is recorded as cDNA or gDNA derived from T cells, B-cell-depleted T cells, or PBMCs.

Study processing details: The assay estimated nucleated cells by amplifying reference gene primers. Clones were read by immunoSEQ multiplex PCR, and TCRdb kept only the in-frame ones, dropping some. From that table come the V and J calls and clone size; the DNA was used to work out D and trimming. The sample lists 100,000 to 120,000 clones, about nine tenths occurring once. Germline assignment: CDR1 SGHTA and CDR2 FQGTGA. Trimming took 5 bases from V and 0 from J, leaving 10 bases between them. This CDR3 has 15 amino acids. The receptor was derived from a human donor in a cohort sampled during active COVID-19. Material: peripheral blood. J is TRBJ2-2 and V is TRBV7-3, with D perhaps TRBD2 (5 bases). The DNA of the CDR3 is TGTGCCAGCAGCCCTGACTACGCGAACACCGGGGAGCTGTTTTTT. Its translation is CASSPDYANTGELFF.